The rows below give T cell receptor beta chains drawn from one sample of a study of CD8+CD57+ T cells in acquired aplastic anemia. One entry per CDR3 protein, called by TCRdb with MiXCR from the reads. The sample includes about 190,000 distinct CDR3 sequences, over 60% of them seen just once. The source material was sorted CD4+, CD8+, or CD8+CD57+ T cells (not recorded which) from PBMCs. The receptor source for this set is a human donor with severe aplastic anemia or a healthy control (not recorded which). Both conserved end residues are part of each CDR3. The D gene is left open where the match is weak. Rows may omit the clone size; those that give it use once, few, many or a size class.

TRBD2	NA	TRBJ2-5	15	TRBV7-3	TGTGCCAGCAGCCCAGGACTAGCGGGGCAAGAGACCCAGTACTTC	CASSPGLAGQETQYF
NA	many	TRBJ2-2	14	TRBV6-4	TGTGCCAGCAGTGACTTAGATAACACCGGGGAGCTGTTTTTT	CASSDLDNTGELFF
TRBD2	NA	TRBJ2-3	16	TRBV15	TGTGCCACCAGCGGACTAGGACTATCCAACACAGATACGCAGTATTTT	CATSGLGLSNTDTQYF
TRBD1	many	TRBJ1-3	17	TRBV15	TGTGCCACCCGCAACTCGACAGGGCGGTCCTCTGGAAACACCATATATTTT	CATRNSTGRSSGNTIYF
NA	NA	TRBJ1-1	12	TRBV19	TGTGCCAGTAATGACCGGGACACTGAAGCTTTCTTT	CASNDRDTEAFF
TRBD1	many	TRBJ2-1	14	TRBV7-3	TGTGCCAGCAGCTCAGGGGGCAGTCACAATGAGCAGTTCTTC	CASSSGGSHNEQFF
TRBD2	NA	TRBJ2-1	17	TRBV5-1	TGCGCCAGCAGCTTGGCCCCTAGCGGGAGGACCTACAATGAGCAGTTCTTC	CASSLAPSGRTYNEQFF
NA	once	TRBJ2-7	12	TRBV20-1	TGCAGTGCTAGAGATCCGGGCTACGAGCAGTACTTC	CSARDPGYEQYF
NA	NA	TRBJ1-5	14	TRBV14	TGTGCCAGCAGCCAGGGAGGGGGCAATCAGCCCCAGCATTTT	CASSQGGGNQPQHF
TRBD2	NA	TRBJ2-2	13	TRBV5-4	TGTGCCAGCTGGGGCGGGGGGGCCGGGGAGCTGTTTTTT	CASWGGGAGELFF
TRBD2	NA	TRBJ2-3	16	TRBV7-2	TGTGCCAGCAGCTTAGAAGGAGCGGGGGGGCCAGATACGCAGTATTTT	CASSLEGAGGPDTQYF
TRBD2	NA	TRBJ2-3	14	TRBV7-2	TGTGCCAGCAGCTGGTCTAGCGGGGGAGATACGCAGTATTTT	CASSWSSGGDTQYF
NA	many	TRBJ2-7	12	TRBV5-6	TGTGCCACTAGTCAGGGGTCCTACGAGCAGTACTTC	CATSQGSYEQYF
TRBD2	NA	TRBJ2-7	16	TRBV19	TGTGCCAGTAGTACGTATAGCGGGGGGGCCGTCCACGAGCAGTACTTC	CASSTYSGGAVHEQYF
NA	many	TRBJ1-1	15	TRBV10-2	TGCGCCAGCAGTGAGTCGGGCGCCCGGAACACTGAAGCTTTCTTT	CASSESGARNTEAFF
TRBD1	NA	TRBJ2-7	15	TRBV20-1	TGCAGTGCCAAGCGATCGGGACAGGGGCACTACGAGCAGTACTTC	CSAKRSGQGHYEQYF
NA	NA	TRBJ2-1	14	TRBV20-1	TGCAGTGCGGGACCTGCGGGACTTTACAATGAGCAGTTCTTC	CSAGPAGLYNEQFF
NA	NA	TRBJ1-2	13	TRBV7-9	TGTGCCAGCAGCTTAGGGGCAGGGGATGGCTACACCTTC	CASSLGAGDGYTF
NA	once	TRBJ2-1	16	TRBV7-6	TGTGCCAGCAGCTTATTGGGAGACAGATCCTACAATGAGCAGTTCTTC	CASSLLGDRSYNEQFF
TRBD2	few	TRBJ2-1	16	TRBV20-1	TGCAGTGCTAGAAGGGCTAGCGGAAGCTCCTACAATGAGCAGTTCTTC	CSARRASGSSYNEQFF
TRBD1	NA	TRBJ1-2	13	TRBV5-5	TGTGCCAGTCACCTGGGACAGGGGAATGGCTACACCTTC	CASHLGQGNGYTF
TRBD2	NA	TRBJ2-1	15	TRBV24-1	TGTGCCAGTAGTATAGGGACTAGCGGGCAAGGGGAGCAGTTCTTC	CASSIGTSGQGEQFF
NA	NA	TRBJ2-7	14	TRBV15	TGTGCCACCAGCAGAGGGGACGTTTCCTACGAGCAGTACTTC	CATSRGDVSYEQYF
TRBD1	once	TRBJ1-2	14	TRBV12-5	TGTGCTAGTGGTTTGGAGGACAGGGCGTATGGCTACACCTTC	CASGLEDRAYGYTF
NA	few	TRBJ2-5	13	TRBV20-1	TGCAGTGCTAGTTATGGGCAGGGCGAGACCCAGTACTTC	CSASYGQGETQYF
NA	NA	TRBJ1-2	17	TRBV4-3	TGCGCCAGCAGCCAGGGTAGGGGGTTACCGACCTGGGATGGCTACACCTTC	CASSQGRGLPTWDGYTF
TRBD2	many	TRBJ2-5	19	TRBV11-1	TGTGCCAGCAGCCGGCATCCTGGACTAGCGGGGGGGATACAAGAGACCCAGTACTTC	CASSRHPGLAGGIQETQYF
NA	many	TRBJ2-7	13	TRBV11-2	TGTGCCAGCAGAACGGACATAGCCTACGAGCAGTACTTC	CASRTDIAYEQYF
TRBD1	few	TRBJ1-5	15	TRBV20-1	TGCAGTGCTAGTCGGGGACAGTCCTCCAATCAGCCCCAGCATTTT	CSASRGQSSNQPQHF
NA	NA	TRBJ2-1	15	TRBV9	TGTGCCAACAGCGTCCAATCACTAGACTACAATGAGCAGTTCTTC	CANSVQSLDYNEQFF